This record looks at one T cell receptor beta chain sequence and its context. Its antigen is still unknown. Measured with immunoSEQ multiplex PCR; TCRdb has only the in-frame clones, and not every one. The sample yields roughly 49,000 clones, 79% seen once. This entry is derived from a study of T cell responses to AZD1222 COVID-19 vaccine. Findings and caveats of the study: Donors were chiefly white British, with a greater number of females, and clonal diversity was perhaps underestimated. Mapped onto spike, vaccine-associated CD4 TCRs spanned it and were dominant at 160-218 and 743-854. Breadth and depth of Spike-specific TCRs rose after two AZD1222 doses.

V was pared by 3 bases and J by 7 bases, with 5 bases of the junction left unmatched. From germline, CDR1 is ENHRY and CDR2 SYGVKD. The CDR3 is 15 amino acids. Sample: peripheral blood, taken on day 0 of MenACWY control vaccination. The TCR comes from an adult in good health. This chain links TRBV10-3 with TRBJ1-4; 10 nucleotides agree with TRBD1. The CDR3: CAISDGTGVREKLFF. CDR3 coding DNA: TGTGCCATCAGTGATGGGACAGGGGTACGTGAAAAACTGTTTTTT.